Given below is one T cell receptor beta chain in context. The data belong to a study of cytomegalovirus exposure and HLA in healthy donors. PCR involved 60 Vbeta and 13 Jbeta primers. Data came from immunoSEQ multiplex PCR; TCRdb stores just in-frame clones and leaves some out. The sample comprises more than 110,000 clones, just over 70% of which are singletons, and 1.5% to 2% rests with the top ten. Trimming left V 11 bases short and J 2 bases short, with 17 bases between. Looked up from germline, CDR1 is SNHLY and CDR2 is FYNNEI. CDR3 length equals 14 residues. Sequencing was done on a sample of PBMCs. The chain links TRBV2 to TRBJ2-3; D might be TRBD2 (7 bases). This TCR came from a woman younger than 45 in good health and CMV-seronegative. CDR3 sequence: CAEGGGAVTDTQYF. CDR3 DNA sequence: TGTGCCGAGGGTGGGGGGGCCGTCACAGATACGCAGTATTTT.